Only one count was recorded for the clone carrying this T cell receptor beta chain. Its target is unknown. This sample is drawn from a study of shared clonotypes between healthy human individuals. Findings and limits, study-wide: Represented diversity, genetic and exposure-history alike, was limited by few donors.

Repertoires were generated with immunoSEQ multiplex PCR, while TCRdb's copy carries only in-frame clones and drops some. In the table there are approximately 500,000 clones, roughly 80% of which are singletons. Germline V gene data show CDR1 as SGHRS and CDR2 as YFSETQ. The CDR3 runs 16 residues. The J segment lost 0 bases and the V segment lost 4 bases, leaving 6 bases of the junction unmatched. Extraction of genomic DNA in unsorted samples used about 90 million PBMCs. Sequenced: PBMCs. The chain uses TRBV5-1 and TRBJ1-5; 8 bases line up with TRBD1. The sequence came from a woman between 40 and 50 years old in good health. Some clones in this sample may be carry-over from other donors' samples. The CDR3 DNA reads TGCGCCAGCAGCGACCGGGACAGGCGTAGCAATCAGCCCCAGCATTTT. Translation: CASSDRDRRSNQPQHF.